What follows are 6 T cell receptor beta chains derived from one specimen sequenced in a study of T-cell reconstitution after alpha-beta-depleted transplantation in children listed by TCRdb under 2016. Receptors were amplified or captured by PCR. The instrument given in TCRdb is Illumina HiSeq 2500. To normalize quantification of the TCRbeta repertoire, the TCR libraries were built with molecular barcoding that relied on unique molecular identifiers. Through fastp at Q25 and MiXCR, TCRdb rebuilt clones from the public reads, retaining in-frame beta chains. Here each entry gathers all rows of one CDR3 protein and keeps the most common genes and DNA. In this sample the table shows 550,000 to 800,000 distinct CDR3 sequences, about an eighth of which occur a single time. The ten largest clones take up 0.65% to 0.9% of the sample. The treatment or condition label, read with the paper, signifies: allogeneic hematopoietic cell transplantation with graft depleted of TCRalphabeta T cells and CD19 B cells.

The specimen was PBMCs, collected before TCRalphabeta/CD19-depleted stem cell transplant. The origin of the receptors is a girl aged 2-10 years with congenital amegakaryocytic thrombocytopenia, due to receive a stem cell transplant.

This clonotype was recorded many times. This rearrangement joins TRBV27 to TRBJ2-1; no reliable D call. Per the germline V gene, CDR1 is MNHEY and CDR2 is SMNVEV (reference sequence). The ends were cut back, 8 bases at V and 8 bases at J, with 4 bases in the middle. CDR3 size: 9 residues. CDR3 DNA: TGTGCCAGCGGACATGAGCAGTTCTTC. It is translated as CASGHEQFF.

This clonotype was found many times. This sequence joins TRBV20-1 and TRBJ2-2, with 10 bases identical to TRBD2. This CDR3 spans 16 amino acids. With V trimmed by 1 base and J by 1 base, 3 bases remained unmatched. CDR1 and CDR2 from the germline V gene are DFQATT and SNEGSKA (reference sequence). The CDR3 nucleotides are TGCAGTGCTAGAGTGAGCGGGAGGGTGAACACCGGGGAGCTGTTTTTT. Translated, it gives CSARVSGRVNTGELFF.

This clonotype was picked up many times. This chain links TRBV20-1 with TRBJ2-3; 9 positions agree with TRBD1. From germline, CDR1 is DFQATT and CDR2 SNEGSKA (reference sequence). The trim removed 1 base at V and 3 bases at J, leaving 8 bases unmatched. The length of the CDR3 is 16 residues. CDR3: CSARVGTGLRTDTQYF. CDR3 bases: TGCAGTGCTAGAGTTGGGACAGGGTTGAGAACAGATACGCAGTATTTT.

Of note for this clonotype: At one boundary the junction diverges from the germline segment, which might be a read error. The chain recombines TRBV5-1 with TRBJ2-3; 10 bases match TRBD2. CDR3 size: 15 residues. Germline V gene lookup returns CDR1 SGHRS and CDR2 YFSETQ. The DNA of the CDR3 is TGCGCCAGCAGCTTTAGCGGGAGGAATACAGATACGCGGTATTTT. It encodes CASSFSGRNTDTRYF.

This clonotype was observed at least ten times. The rearrangement links TRBV20-1 to TRBJ2-5; D is uncertain. Trimming removed 3 bases at V and 5 bases at J, with 13 bases between. The germline V gene encodes CDR1 DFQATT and CDR2 SNEGSKA (reference sequence). CDR3 size: 13 residues. Here the CDR3 DNA reads TGCAGTGCTAGTCGCGAAAGTACGGAGACCCAGTACTTC. Its protein is CSASRESTETQYF.

As to this clonotype: A much larger clone is a single base away; this may be a read error. The chain couples TRBV29-1 to TRBJ1-2; 8 bases are shared with TRBD1. Germline CDR1 is SQVTM and CDR2 is ANQGSEA. This CDR3 has 13 residues. The CDR3 sequence is CSARTGQGHGDTF. CDR3 DNA sequence: TGCAGCGCCCGGACTGGACAGGGACATGGCGACACCTTC.